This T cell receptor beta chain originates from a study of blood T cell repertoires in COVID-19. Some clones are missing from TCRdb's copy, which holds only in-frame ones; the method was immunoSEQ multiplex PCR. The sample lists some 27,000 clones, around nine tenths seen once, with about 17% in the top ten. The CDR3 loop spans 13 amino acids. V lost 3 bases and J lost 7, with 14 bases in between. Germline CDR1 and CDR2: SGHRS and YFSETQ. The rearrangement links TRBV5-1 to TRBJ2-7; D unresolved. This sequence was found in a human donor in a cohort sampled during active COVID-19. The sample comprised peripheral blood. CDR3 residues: CASSSDMGWEQYF. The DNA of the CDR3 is TGCGCCAGCAGCTCAGACATGGGTTGGGAGCAGTACTTC. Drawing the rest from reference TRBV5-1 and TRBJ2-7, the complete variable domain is KAGVTQTPRYLIKTRGQQVTLSCSPISGHRSVSWYQQTPGQGLQFLFEYFSETQRNKGNFPGRFSGRQFSNSRSEMNVSTLELGDSALYLCASSSDMGWEQYFGPGTRLTVT.